These 27 T cell receptor beta chains originate from one sample sequenced in a study of Ad26.COV2.S vaccination and SARS-CoV-2 variants. Treatment in this sample: some 20 received Ad26.COV2.S at low or high dose, single or two shots; about 5 received placebo; per-sample allocation not given. Day 63 following the first vaccine or placebo injection was when the samples were taken. The data were produced by immunoSEQ multiplex PCR, yet TCRdb's version contains in-frame clones alone and is incomplete. Of fewer than 400,000 clones listed, about 90% are singletons. The source was peripheral blood, collected in a trial of Ad26.COV2.S vaccine versus placebo. The receptors come from a person between 18 and 60 years old who received the Ad26.COV2.S COVID-19 vaccine or a placebo.

This chain connects TRBV3-1 (or the pseudogene TRBV3-2) to TRBJ1-1; D is ambiguous. Looked up from germline, CDR1 is LGHDT and CDR2 is YNNKEL (reference sequence). Deletions cut 0 bases from V and 4 bases from J, with 15 bases between. This CDR3 region has 16 residues. This CDR3 is CASSQDSILSSTEAFF. CDR3 nucleotides: TGTGCCAGCAGCCAAGATTCCATTCTATCGAGCACTGAAGCTTTCTTT.

This chain connects TRBV7-2 to TRBJ1-2; 7 bases align to TRBD1. Looked up from germline, CDR1 is SGHTA and CDR2 is FQGNSA. Trimming took 4 bases from V and 5 from J; bases not matched to a gene: 13. The CDR3 is 16 amino acids. CDR3: CASSSGGSVREYGYTF. Written as DNA, the CDR3 is TGTGCCAGCAGCTCAGGGGGTTCGGTCAGGGAATATGGCTACACCTTC.

This clone showed up just once. The chain joins TRBV5-8 to TRBJ1-2, with 12 bases that match TRBD1. J was trimmed by 8 bases and V by 8 bases; bases with no gene match: 7. Germline-derived CDR1 and CDR2 are SGHTS and YDEGEE. The CDR3 loop spans 13 amino acids. CDR3 sequence (DNA): TGTGCCAGTGGGGGACAGGGGGCAGGAGGCTACACCTTC. The encoded protein is CASGGQGAGGYTF.

The DNA for the CDR3 is TGTGCCAGCAGTTACGGGACAACGGGCTTGAACACTGAAGCTTTCTTT. It specifies CASSYGTTGLNTEAFF. The chain combines TRBV6-5 with TRBJ1-1; maybe TRBD1 (6 bases). V was pared by 2 bases and J by 0 bases, with 13 bases between. The CDR3 runs 16 residues. CDR1 is MNHEY and CDR2 is SVGAGI in the germline V gene.

The CDR3 protein is CAWSYNNYEQYV. CDR3 in DNA: TGTGCCTGGAGTTATAACAACTACGAGCAGTACGTC. The rearrangement joins TRBV30 to TRBJ2-7; D call uncertain. Germline-derived CDR1 and CDR2 are GTSNPN and SVGIG (reference sequence). The CDR3 length is 12 residues. V dropped 2 bases and J dropped 3 bases, with 8 bases sitting between them.

This rearrangement joins TRBV2 to TRBJ1-2; 9 bases agree with TRBD1. Germline V CDR1 and CDR2: SNHLY, FYNNEI. V was clipped by 1 base and J by 8 bases; unmatched bases: 8. This CDR3 comprises 15 residues. The CDR3 protein is CASSEEGQGYTGYTF. The CDR3, as DNA: TGTGCCAGCAGTGAAGAAGGACAGGGGTATACCGGCTACACCTTC.

The chain joins TRBV27 to TRBJ2-1; no clear D. Trimming stripped 5 bases from V and 5 bases from J, with 13 bases between. Germline V gene sequence: CDR1 MNHEY, CDR2 SMNVEV (reference sequence). The CDR3 is 14 amino acids. In nucleotides, the CDR3 is TGTGCCAGCAGTAGGGCAGCGACCGACAATGAGCAGTTCTTC. This codes for CASSRAATDNEQFF.

This rearrangement joins TRBV6-5 to TRBJ1-3; possible D gene TRBD1, 6 bases. CDR1 is MNHEY and CDR2 is SVGAGI in the germline V gene. This CDR3 is 13 amino acids long. Deletions cut 8 bases from V and 2 bases from J, with 10 bases between. CDR3 DNA: TGTGCCAGCTCAAGGACAGCTGGAAACACCATATATTTT. As protein: CASSRTAGNTIYF.

This clone was detected only once. The chain recombines TRBV29-1 with TRBJ2-7; 7 bases agree with TRBD2. The CDR3 contains 15 residues. Looked up from germline, CDR1 is SQVTM and CDR2 is ANQGSEA. V lost 4 bases, J lost 2 bases, and 11 bases stayed unmatched. CDR3 sequence reads: CSVVSGGSFTYEQYF. In DNA, the CDR3 is TGCAGCGTTGTGAGCGGCGGGAGCTTTACCTACGAGCAGTACTTC.

Here the CDR3 DNA reads TGTGCCAGCAGCTCAGATCGGGGGGACAGCTCCTACAATGAGCAGTTCTTC. The encoded protein is CASSSDRGDSSYNEQFF. V is TRBV13 and J is TRBJ2-1; D is perhaps TRBD1 or TRBD2 (7 bases each). The CDR3 sequence is 17 residues long. Per germline, CDR1 PRHDT and CDR2 FYEKMQ (reference sequence). V was shortened by 4 bases and J by 0 bases, with 16 bases between the two germline ends. The whole variable domain, filled in from reference TRBV13 and TRBJ2-1, reads AAGVIQSPRHLIKEKRETATLKCYPIPRHDTVYWYQQGPGQDPQFLISFYEKMQSDKGSIPDRFSAQQFSDYHSELNMSSLELGDSALYFCASSSDRGDSSYNEQFFGPGTRLTVL.

The rearrangement uses TRBV18 and TRBJ1-3; D may be TRBD1 (5 bases). V shed 3 bases and J shed 7 bases, with 19 bases lying between them. The germline gives CDR1 KGHSH, CDR2 LQKENI. The CDR3 loop spans 16 amino acids. CDR3 in amino acids: CASSPSWGDGGNTIYF. CDR3 DNA sequence: TGTGCCAGCTCACCTTCCTGGGGGGACGGCGGGAACACCATATATTTT.

The J gene is TRBJ1-1, the V gene TRBV11-3; D gene unclear. This CDR3 comprises 14 residues. Trimming cost V 0 bases and J 4 bases, with 9 bases left between them. Germline loops: CDR1 SGHNT, CDR2 YENEEA. CDR3 region: CASSLDPGSTEAFF. CDR3 sequence (DNA): TGTGCCAGCAGCTTAGACCCGGGGAGCACTGAAGCTTTCTTT.

The chain recombines TRBV5-5 with TRBJ2-5; perhaps TRBD1 as D (6 bases). The ends were cut back, 0 bases at V and 2 bases at J, with 11 bases in the middle. The CDR3 sequence is 15 residues long. Germline-derived CDR1 and CDR2 are SGHKS and YYEKEE (reference sequence). CDR3: CASSLGTVPQETQYF. The DNA of the CDR3 is TGTGCCAGCAGCTTGGGGACAGTACCTCAAGAGACCCAGTACTTC.

The chain employs TRBV7-2 and TRBJ2-1, with 9 nucleotides matching TRBD2. The CDR3 spans 16 residues. Losses at the gene ends were 6 bases for V and 8 bases for J; bases not matched to a gene: 14. Germline lookup yields CDR1 SGHTA and CDR2 FQGNSA. CDR3 residues: CASSQMGSGRYDEQFF. In DNA form, the CDR3 reads TGTGCCAGCAGTCAAATGGGGAGCGGGAGGTATGATGAGCAGTTCTTC. Full variable domain (outside the CDR3, taken from reference TRBV7-2 and TRBJ2-1): GAGVSQSPSNKVTEKGKDVELRCDPISGHTALYWYRQSLGQGLEFLIYFQGNSAPDKSGLPSDRFSAERTGGSVSTLTIQRTQQEDSAVYLCASSQMGSGRYDEQFFGPGTRLTVL.

This clone was detected once. The V gene is TRBV9, the J gene TRBJ2-1; the D is unclear. Germline V lookup: CDR1 SGDLS, CDR2 YYNGEE. Trimming took 1 base from V and 5 from J, leaving 7 bases between them. The CDR3 covers 13 residues. CDR3 nucleotides: TGTGCCAGCAGCGTATCCGGAAACAATGAGCAGTTCTTC. This encodes CASSVSGNNEQFF.

The rearrangement links TRBV28 to TRBJ1-3, with D maybe TRBD1 (6 bases). CDR1 is MDHEN, CDR2 SYDVKM, per germline. This CDR3 has 17 amino acids. Deletions cut 6 bases from V and 0 bases from J, with 18 bases between. This chain's CDR3 is CASRNPGVRPSGNTIYF. The CDR3 nucleotides read TGTGCCAGCAGGAATCCAGGGGTCCGCCCCTCTGGAAACACCATATATTTT.

The V call is TRBV19, the J call TRBJ1-4; D is ambiguous. The CDR3 is 15 residues long. V was shortened by 3 bases and J by 4 bases, with 12 bases between the two germline ends. CDR1 is LNHDA, CDR2 SQIVND, per germline (reference sequence). This chain's CDR3 is CASSILGMGNEKLFF. CDR3 sequence (DNA): TGTGCCAGTAGTATCCTGGGAATGGGTAATGAAAAACTGTTTTTT.

The chain couples TRBV10-3 to TRBJ2-5, with D perhaps being TRBD1 or TRBD2 (6 bases each). With 3 bases removed from V and 5 bases from J, the gap between germline ends came to 19 bases. The CDR3 extends over 16 amino acids. CDR1 is ENHRY, CDR2 SYGVKD, per germline. In DNA form, the CDR3 reads TGTGCCATCAGTGATAACGAAGGGGGGTCGGGGGAGACCCAGTACTTC. Protein product: CAISDNEGGSGETQYF.

The chain combines TRBV7-2 with TRBJ1-1; D uncertain. Trimming removed 3 bases at V and 0 bases at J, with 11 bases between. The germline V gene encodes CDR1 SGHTA and CDR2 FQGNSA. CDR3 length: 15 amino acids. The CDR3 loop reads CASSFLWPMNTEAFF. The CDR3 DNA is TGTGCCAGCAGCTTCCTTTGGCCAATGAACACTGAAGCTTTCTTT.

The rearrangement joins TRBV9 to TRBJ2-1; 10 nucleotides line up with TRBD2. The J segment lost 8 bases and the V segment lost 2 bases, leaving 4 bases of the junction unmatched. CDR3 size: 14 residues. CDR1 is SGDLS, CDR2 YYNGEE, per germline. CDR3 coding DNA: TGTGCCAGCAGCGTCGGACTAGCGGAAGATGAGCAGTTCTTC. This translates into CASSVGLAEDEQFF.

V gene TRBV6-5 combines with J gene TRBJ2-2, with D unresolved. The CDR3 covers 12 residues. CDR1 and CDR2 (germline): MNHEY, SVGAGI. The ends were cut back, 4 bases at V and 6 bases at J, with 6 bases in the middle. CDR3 loop: CASSSPAGELFF. CDR3 bases: TGTGCCAGCAGTTCCCCCGCCGGGGAGCTGTTTTTT.

As concerns this clone: Different DNA sequences within this sample yield the same CDR3. The chain is built from TRBV30 and TRBJ1-2, with a possible D match to TRBD1 (5 bases). The CDR3 is made up of 12 amino acids. Trimming stripped 0 bases from V and 7 bases from J, with 9 bases between. CDR1 and CDR2 from the germline V gene are GTSNPN and SVGIG (reference sequence). CDR3 residues: CAWSVGGPGYTF. CDR3 nucleotides: TGTGCCTGGAGTGTTGGGGGTCCTGGCTACACCTTC.

This clone was observed a handful of times. This chain uses TRBV6-6 with TRBJ2-7, with a tentative D call TRBD1 (5 bases). V lost 2 bases and J lost 3, with 14 bases in between. The CDR3 sequence is 15 residues long. The germline V gene has CDR1 MNHNY and CDR2 SVGAGI (reference sequence). CDR3 in amino acids: CASSYDSQGVYEQYV. CDR3 bases: TGTGCCAGCAGTTACGACAGTCAAGGGGTCTACGAGCAGTACGTC.

J is TRBJ2-1 and V is TRBV5-1; D uncertain. V lost 4 bases, J lost 0 bases, and 11 bases lay in between. The CDR3 is 15 residues long. Germline lookup yields CDR1 SGHRS and CDR2 YFSETQ. Here the CDR3 reads CASSPEWSSYNEQFF. CDR3 DNA: TGCGCCAGCAGCCCCGAATGGAGCTCCTACAATGAGCAGTTCTTC.

The chain uses TRBV7-2 and TRBJ1-2, with D possibly being TRBD1 (5 bases). CDR1 is SGHTA, CDR2 FQGNSA, per germline. This CDR3 is 16 amino acids long. With 5 bases removed from V and 4 bases from J, the gap between germline ends came to 20 bases. CDR3 amino acids: CASSPWGSGIAYGYTF. CDR3 nucleotides: TGTGCCAGCAGCCCTTGGGGGTCAGGGATCGCCTATGGCTACACCTTC.

J is TRBJ1-2 and V is TRBV19; D is unresolved. Trimming pared 0 bases from V and 7 bases from J, leaving 9 bases between. The length of the CDR3 is 13 residues. From germline, CDR1 is LNHDA and CDR2 SQIVND (reference sequence). This CDR3 reads CASSIDRSVGYTF. As DNA, the CDR3 is TGTGCCAGTAGTATAGATCGATCGGTTGGCTACACCTTC. The full variable domain, its missing parts supplied by reference TRBV19 and TRBJ1-2, is DGGITQSPKYLFRKEGQNVTLSCEQNLNHDAMYWYRQDPGQGLRLIYYSQIVNDFQKGDIAEGYSVSREKKESFPLTVTSAQKNPTAFYLCASSIDRSVGYTFGSGTRLTVV.

This clone was observed a single time. J is TRBJ1-5 and V is TRBV7-8, with a tentative D call TRBD1 (6 bases). V was trimmed by 5 bases and J by 6 bases, leaving 17 bases between them. CDR3 length: 15 residues. CDR1 is SGHVS and CDR2 is FQNEAQ in the germline V gene. This chain's CDR3 is CASSPGRGTPQPQHF. For the CDR3, the DNA is TGTGCCAGCAGCCCTGGCCGGGGGACACCTCAGCCCCAGCATTTT. Full variable domain (remainder filled in from reference TRBV7-8 and TRBJ1-5): GAGVSQSPRYKVAKRGQDVALRCDPISGHVSLFWYQQALGQGPEFLTYFQNEAQLDKSGLPSDRFFAERPEGSVSTLKIQRTQQEDSAVYLCASSPGRGTPQPQHFGDGTRLSIL.